The rows below give T cell receptor beta chains drawn from one sample of a study of response to subunit inactivated influenza vaccine. TCRdb processed the RT-PCR reads anew with MiXCR; each CDR3 protein has one entry. The sample lists around 480,000 distinct CDR3 sequences; 9.5% to 12% were seen once. Sequenced here: PBMCs from blood, sampled about 40 days after vaccination. The origin of the receptors is a man aged 45-65 years who received an inactivated influenza vaccine. The CDR3 runs from the conserved cysteine through the conserved F or W. A D gene is named only where the DNA matches it firmly. A clone size is listed for some rows: how often the clone was seen (once, few, many), or a class if it is expanded.

j_call d_call clone_size v_call cdr3_aa cdr3_nt
TRBJ2-1 - - TRBV6-5 CASSYLPGVGYNEQFF TGTGCCAGCAGTTACTTGCCGGGGGTAGGGTACAATGAGCAGTTCTTC
TRBJ1-5 - - TRBV7-2 CASSFWEAQPQHF TGTGCCAGCAGCTTTTGGGAGGCCCAGCCCCAGCATTTT
TRBJ2-7 - many TRBV28 CASSSTSYEQYF TGTGCCAGCAGTTCGACTTCCTACGAGCAGTACTTC
TRBJ2-1 - - TRBV12-1 CAISPGTDSYNEQFF TGTGCCATCAGCCCTGGGACTGACTCCTACAATGAGCAGTTCTTC
TRBJ2-7 - few TRBV18 CASSPPGRHSYEQYF TGTGCCAGCTCACCACCCGGGCGGCATTCCTACGAGCAGTACTTC
TRBJ2-7 - - TRBV11-2 CASSLVPVGPQVYEQYF TGTGCCAGCAGCTTAGTCCCAGTGGGGCCCCAGGTATACGAGCAGTACTTC
TRBJ1-2 TRBD1 few TRBV10-3 CAIRETGENGYTF TGTGCCATCAGGGAGACAGGGGAAAACGGCTACACCTTC
TRBJ2-1 TRBD1 many TRBV29-1 CSVGDRVHNEQFF TGCAGCGTTGGCGACAGGGTCCACAATGAGCAGTTCTTC
TRBJ1-2 - few TRBV6-2/TRBV6-3 CASSYPAEGGYTF TGTGCCAGCAGTTACCCCGCGGAGGGTGGCTACACCTTC
TRBJ1-4 TRBD1 - TRBV5-1 CASSPTGEANEKLFF TGCGCCAGCAGCCCAACAGGGGAAGCGAATGAAAAACTATTTTTT
TRBJ2-5 - many TRBV25-1 CASSEYRVVETQYF TGTGCCAGCAGTGAATATAGAGTGGTGGAGACCCAGTACTTC
TRBJ2-1 TRBD2 many TRBV7-8 CASSPAGTSFYNEQFF TGTGCCAGCAGCCCAGCCGGGACTAGCTTTTACAATGAGCAGTTCTTC
TRBJ2-4 TRBD2 many TRBV20-1 CSASQREGKNIQYF TGCAGTGCTAGTCAGCGGGAGGGAAAAAACATTCAGTACTTC
TRBJ2-3 - - TRBV4-1 CASSQPRGAGTDTQYF TGCGCCAGCAGCCAACCCCGGGGGGCGGGCACAGATACGCAGTATTTT
TRBJ2-4 - - TRBV4-2 CASSQDLRDIQYF TGTGCCAGCAGCCAAGATCTCCGGGACATTCAGTACTTC
TRBJ1-6 TRBD1 many TRBV28 CASSFTGTAYNSPLHF TGTGCCAGCAGTTTCACCGGGACAGCATATAATTCACCCCTCCACTTT
TRBJ1-2 - many TRBV6-5 CASSYSLPSIGDGYTF TGTGCCAGCAGTTACTCGCTTCCCTCGATCGGGGATGGCTACACCTTC
TRBJ2-5 TRBD2 - TRBV7-2 CASSQTSGYQETQYF TGTGCCAGCAGCCAGACTAGCGGGTACCAAGAGACCCAGTACTTC
TRBJ2-2 - few TRBV12-3/TRBV12-4 CASSPFSGGSTGELFF TGTGCCAGCAGCCCCTTTTCTGGGGGCAGTACCGGGGAGCTGTTTTTT
TRBJ1-6 - - TRBV5-1 CASRDSDNSPLHF TGCGCCAGCAGGGATTCTGATAATTCACCCCTCCACTTT
TRBJ2-7 TRBD2 few TRBV3-1 CASSQVPSGSFHEQYF TGTGCCAGCAGCCAGGTCCCTAGCGGGAGTTTCCACGAGCAGTACTTC
TRBJ2-7 - few TRBV7-8 CASSLGGGLLSYEQYF TGTGCCAGCAGCTTAGGTGGCGGACTCCTCTCCTACGAGCAGTACTTC
TRBJ1-4 - - TRBV6-5 CASSYSRPSDEKLFF TGTGCCAGCAGTTATTCTCGCCCCTCTGACGAAAAACTGTTTTTT
TRBJ2-5 TRBD1 - TRBV18 CASSPQRTGPGETQYF TGTGCCAGCTCACCACAGCGGACAGGCCCGGGAGAGACCCAGTACTTC
TRBJ2-1 TRBD2 many TRBV7-2 CASRVAGGYNEQFF TGTGCCAGCAGGGTAGCGGGAGGGTACAATGAGCAGTTCTTC
TRBJ2-1 - few TRBV9 CASSDLSNEQFF TGTGCCAGCAGCGACCTCTCCAATGAGCAGTTCTTC